This TCR beta chain was documented in a study of identical twins. Overall study results and limits: Within twin pairs, the out-of-frame alpha sequences they shared showed excess low generation probability. The study based its conclusions on cross-sectional statistical analysis and did not follow the same donors.

Each CDR3 protein is one row after TCRdb ran MiXCR on the 5' RACE reads. In the table there are roughly 540,000 distinct CDR3 sequences, approximately 22% of which are singletons. The germline V gene encodes CDR1 MNHEY and CDR2 SMNVEV (reference sequence). V shed 4 bases, J shed 1 base, and the junction held 7 bases outside the gene matches. The CDR3 extends over 17 amino acids. As concerns this clonotype: The antigen is undetermined.

The sample was also linked to a second study, of T cells expressing NK-cell markers. From that study: Investigators obtained TCR beta repertoires from sorted CD3+CD56+NKG2C+, CD3+CD56+NKG2C- and CD3+CD56-NKG2C+ T cells. Seven HCMV-seropositive donors and one seronegative donor made up the eight sequenced donors.

The receptor was derived from a woman between 18 and 30 years old in good health. The rearrangement uses TRBV27 and TRBJ2-1, with 10 bases that match TRBD2. Sequencing was done on a sample of CD4+ T cells sorted from blood. The CDR3 DNA follows: TGTGCCAGCAGTTCCCATAGCGGGGGGCGTTCCTACAATGAGCAGTTCTTC. Translation: CASSSHSGGRSYNEQFF.